The 25 T cell receptor beta chains in this list originate from one sample, sequenced in a study of CD8 T cells in Susac syndrome. When the RNA was reverse transcribed, random hexamers were used with an input of 0.5 to 1 ug. TCRdb re-derived calls from the immunoSEQ multiplex PCR reads in MiXCR, one entry per CDR3 protein. Among fewer than 300,000 distinct CDR3 sequences listed, approximately 81% were seen once. Sequences were obtained from CD8+ T cells from PBMCs. These receptors were collected from a human donor with multiple sclerosis.

CDR3 bases: TGTGCCAGCAGCCGTAGAGGGACTAGCGACTCCTACGAGCAGTACTTC. Its translation is CASSRRGTSDSYEQYF. The V and J genes are TRBV7-9 and TRBJ2-7, with 10 bases aligning to TRBD2. The germline gives CDR1 SEHNR, CDR2 FQNEAQ (reference sequence). J gave up 0 bases and V 5 bases, and 7 bases lay outside the gene matches. The CDR3 consists of 16 residues.

This clonotype appeared a single time. The rearrangement joins TRBV4-1 to TRBJ2-7; possible D gene TRBD2, 5 bases. CDR3 size: 16 residues. Trimming took off 0 bases at V and 4 bases at J, with 16 bases between the two ends. CDR1 and CDR2 (germline): MGHRA, YSYEKL. The CDR3 nucleotides are TGCGCCAGCAGCCAAGACCCACTAGAAGTATCGTACGAGCAGTACTTC. Protein: CASSQDPLEVSYEQYF.

The chain uses TRBV5-4 and TRBJ2-1; 11 bases fit TRBD2. This CDR3 has 13 amino acids. After removal of 3 bases from V and 10 bases from J, the junction contained 3 bases not matched to a gene. Germline CDR1 is SGHNT and CDR2 is YYREEE (reference sequence). CDR3 nucleotides: TGTGCCAGCAGCTACGGACTAGCGGGCGAGCAGTTCTTC. This encodes CASSYGLAGEQFF. The whole variable domain, filled in from reference TRBV5-4 and TRBJ2-1, reads ETGVTQSPTHLIKTRGQQVTLRCSSQSGHNTVSWYQQALGQGPQFIFQYYREEENGRGNFPPRFSGLQFPNYSSELNVNALELDDSALYLCASSYGLAGEQFFGPGTRLTVL.

The chain recombines TRBV30 with TRBJ1-1; maybe TRBD1 (5 bases). Germline assignment: CDR1 GTSNPN and CDR2 SVGIG (reference sequence). This CDR3 has 14 residues. Trimming left V 3 bases short and J 4 bases short, with 15 bases between. CDR3 sequence: CAWSRGSLGTEAFF. Here the CDR3 DNA reads TGTGCCTGGAGCCGGGGGTCCTTAGGCACTGAAGCTTTCTTT.

The chain carries TRBV28 and TRBJ2-1; weak D call: TRBD1 (6 bases). V dropped 4 bases and J dropped 8 bases, with 12 bases sitting between them. Germline V gives CDR1 MDHEN, CDR2 SYDVKM. The CDR3 spans 13 residues. CDR3 sequence: CASSSTYRDEQFF. The DNA of the CDR3 is TGTGCCAGCAGTTCCACCTACAGGGATGAGCAGTTCTTC.

The J gene is TRBJ1-5, the V gene TRBV15, with 7 bases fitting TRBD1. This CDR3 comprises 15 residues. Per the germline V gene, CDR1 is LNHNV and CDR2 is YYDKDF (reference sequence). With 8 bases clipped from V and 6 bases from J, the junction kept 13 bases outside the gene matches. The CDR3 DNA follows: TGTGCCACCCAATACGACAGGGCCCTCGGTCAGCCCCAGCATTTT. It is translated as CATQYDRALGQPQHF.

This clonotype has a single count. The chain is built from TRBV27 and TRBJ2-1, with 7 nucleotides matching TRBD1. The CDR3 runs to 17 residues. The V gene's germline CDR1 is MNHEY and CDR2 SMNVEV (reference sequence). J gave up 4 bases and V 2 bases, and 11 bases lay outside the gene matches. The CDR3 reads CASSLATRQGWYNEQFF. Here the CDR3 DNA reads TGTGCCAGCAGTTTAGCGACCAGACAGGGTTGGTACAATGAGCAGTTCTTC.

The chain combines TRBV9 with TRBJ2-1; a weak D match, TRBD2 (6 bases). The CDR3 has 15 residues. CDR1 SGDLS and CDR2 YYNGEE come from the germline V gene. Trimming pared 0 bases from V and 0 bases from J, leaving 7 bases between. For the CDR3, the DNA is TGTGCCAGCAGCGTAGGCGGGGCCTCCTACAATGAGCAGTTCTTC. It translates to CASSVGGASYNEQFF. Full variable domain (outside the CDR3, taken from reference TRBV9 and TRBJ2-1): DSGVTQTPKHLITATGQRVTLRCSPRSGDLSVYWYQQSLDQGLQFLIQYYNGEERAKGNILERFSAQQFPDLHSELNLSSLELGDSALYFCASSVGGASYNEQFFGPGTRLTVL.

The J gene is TRBJ2-5, the V gene TRBV28; 7 positions match TRBD1. Germline CDR1 and CDR2: MDHEN and SYDVKM. Trimming took 6 bases from V and 1 from J; bases not matched to a gene: 2. This CDR3 comprises 13 residues. This CDR3 reads CASSWDSQETQYF. The CDR3 coding sequence is TGTGCCAGCAGCTGGGACAGCCAAGAGACCCAGTACTTC.

The chain is built from TRBV5-1 and TRBJ2-2; the D gene is possibly TRBD1 (6 bases). The V end lost 1 base, the J end lost 4 bases, and 11 bases lay between the germline ends. This CDR3 has 15 amino acids. Germline V lookup: CDR1 SGHRS, CDR2 YFSETQ. CDR3 protein: CASSLYGQLTGELFF. The DNA for the CDR3 is TGCGCCAGCAGCTTGTATGGACAGCTCACCGGGGAGCTGTTTTTT.

This chain joins TRBV9 and TRBJ1-2; TRBD1 matches at 10 bases. This CDR3 is built from 15 residues. The V segment lost 3 bases and the J segment 8 bases; nucleotides outside the gene matches: 10. CDR1 SGDLS and CDR2 YYNGEE come from the germline V gene. CDR3 residues: CASSGGQGLPVGYTF. CDR3 sequence (DNA): TGTGCCAGCAGCGGGGGACAGGGGCTTCCGGTAGGCTACACCTTC.

The chain uses TRBV27 and TRBJ2-7, with 14 bases lining up with TRBD2. V gave up 6 bases and J gave up 1 base; unmatched junction bases: 11. The CDR3 contains 18 residues. Germline V gene lookup returns CDR1 MNHEY and CDR2 SMNVEV (reference sequence). CDR3 DNA sequence: TGTGCCAGCAGCCTTACTGGACTAGCGGGGGGACTTTCCTACGAGCAGTACTTC. Translating it yields CASSLTGLAGGLSYEQYF.

This clonotype showed up just once. The chain combines TRBV30 with TRBJ1-1; 10 bases line up with TRBD1. V lost 2 bases, J lost 3 bases, and 12 bases stayed unmatched. CDR1 is GTSNPN, CDR2 SVGIG, per germline (reference sequence). This CDR3 has 17 amino acids. The DNA of the CDR3 is TGTGCCTGGAGTCTTCCTGACAGGGGGCCTCGGGACACTGAAGCTTTCTTT. As protein: CAWSLPDRGPRDTEAFF.

This clonotype is a singleton in its sample. The chain links TRBV20-1 to TRBJ1-6, with 7 bases that match TRBD1. Trimming cost V 0 bases and J 7 bases; bases outside gene matches: 9. The CDR3 is 16 residues long. Germline CDR1 DFQATT, CDR2 SNEGSKA (reference sequence). As DNA, the CDR3 is TGCAGTGCTAGAGATGGGCCGGGACAGAGGAATTCACCCCTCCACTTT. Its protein product is CSARDGPGQRNSPLHF.

The rearrangement joins TRBV5-6 to TRBJ1-4, with TRBD1 matching over 10 bases. The V segment lost 2 bases and the J segment 7 bases; nucleotides outside the gene matches: 2. The CDR3 consists of 14 residues. The germline CDR1 and CDR2 sequences are SGHDT and YYEEEE. The CDR3 DNA reads as TGTGCCAGCAGCTTCGGGACAGGGGTTGAAAAACTGTTTTTT. Protein: CASSFGTGVEKLFF.

V and J are TRBV10-3 and TRBJ1-5; D gene uncertain. This CDR3 has 14 amino acids. Germline loops: CDR1 ENHRY, CDR2 SYGVKD. The V end lost 3 bases, the J end lost 4 bases, and 10 bases lay between the germline ends. The CDR3 coding sequence is TGTGCCATCAGTGACACACCGACAAATCAGCCCCAGCATTTT. This codes for CAISDTPTNQPQHF.

V is TRBV4-1 and J is TRBJ2-1, with no clear D. The CDR3 is 13 residues long. V was pared by 2 bases and J by 10 bases, with 12 bases between. Germline CDR1 reads MGHRA; CDR2 reads YSYEKL. DNA for the CDR3: TGCGCCAGCAGCCAACCCGGACGGGTCGAGCAGTTCTTC. Protein product: CASSQPGRVEQFF.

The chain links TRBV9 to TRBJ1-2, with unresolved D. Trimming removed 0 bases from V and 8 bases from J, with 14 bases in between. Germline lookup yields CDR1 SGDLS and CDR2 YYNGEE. The CDR3 is 14 residues long. The CDR3 nucleotides read TGTGCCAGCAGCGTAGGGAGCCCGAAAGAGGGCTACACCTTC. Translated, it gives CASSVGSPKEGYTF.

This chain uses TRBV29-1 with TRBJ1-4; 9 nucleotides agree with TRBD1. Germline CDR1 is SQVTM and CDR2 is ANQGSEA. J lost 5 bases, V lost 8 bases, and 6 bases had no gene match. The CDR3 is 13 residues long. CDR3 sequence: CSTWTGVNEKLFF. The CDR3 DNA is TGCAGCACCTGGACAGGGGTGAATGAAAAACTGTTTTTT.

The chain recombines TRBV5-4 with TRBJ2-7; D assignment may be TRBD1 or TRBD2 (6 bases each). V shed 6 bases and J shed 6 bases, with 10 bases lying between them. Looked up from germline, CDR1 is SGHNT and CDR2 is YYREEE (reference sequence). There are 11 residues in the CDR3. CDR3 in amino acids: CASMGGGEQYF. DNA of the CDR3: TGTGCCAGCATGGGGGGCGGCGAGCAGTACTTC. Looking up the rest from reference TRBV5-4 and TRBJ2-7 gives the full variable domain: ETGVTQSPTHLIKTRGQQVTLRCSSQSGHNTVSWYQQALGQGPQFIFQYYREEENGRGNFPPRFSGLQFPNYSSELNVNALELDDSALYLCASMGGGEQYFGPGTRLTVT.

The chain carries TRBV30 and TRBJ2-3, with TRBD2 as a possible D gene (6 bases). CDR1 GTSNPN and CDR2 SVGIG come from the germline V gene (reference sequence). V was shortened by 5 bases and J by 3 bases, with 18 bases between the two germline ends. This CDR3 is built from 15 residues. CDR3 in DNA: TGTGCCTGGGCGGGGACGGGAGTCATGACAGATACGCAGTATTTT. Translating it yields CAWAGTGVMTDTQYF.

The chain recombines TRBV4-1 with TRBJ2-6, with D hard to call. V was cut by 1 base and J by 1 base, with 8 bases left in between. CDR3 length: 16 amino acids. Germline CDR1 is MGHRA and CDR2 is YSYEKL. DNA of the CDR3: TGCGCCAGCAGCCAAGTTGACACTTCTGGGGCCAACGTCCTGACTTTC. Protein product: CASSQVDTSGANVLTF.

This chain links TRBV12-3 or TRBV12-4 with TRBJ2-1; 14 bases align to TRBD2. The CDR3 length is 22 residues. V lost 6 bases to trimming and J lost 2 bases; unmatched junction nucleotides: 21. CDR3 in amino acids: CASSPPMKTSGRDVGPYNEQFF. The DNA of the CDR3 is TGTGCCAGCAGCCCACCAATGAAGACTAGCGGGAGGGATGTTGGCCCCTACAATGAGCAGTTCTTC.

The CDR3 sequence: CASTQTGGAYYEQYF. As DNA, the CDR3 is TGTGCCAGCACCCAGACAGGGGGCGCTTACTACGAGCAGTACTTC. The rearrangement joins TRBV6-6 to TRBJ2-7; 10 positions agree with TRBD1. The CDR3 is made up of 15 amino acids. CDR1 is MNHNY, CDR2 SVGAGI, per germline (reference sequence). Trimming took 7 bases from V and 3 from J; bases not matched to a gene: 9.

This rearrangement joins TRBV27 to TRBJ2-3; D gene ambiguous. The germline gives CDR1 MNHEY, CDR2 SMNVEV (reference sequence). The CDR3 runs 15 residues. Trimming removed 3 bases from V and 6 bases from J, with 16 bases in between. The CDR3 region is CASSFQWSKWDTQYF. For the CDR3, the DNA is TGTGCCAGCAGTTTTCAGTGGTCCAAGTGGGATACGCAGTATTTT.